The entry below gives a single TCR beta chain sequence along with its context. In the authors' methods: Using reference gene primer amplification, nucleated cell counts were estimated. Here immunoSEQ multiplex PCR was the method, and the copy in TCRdb shows in-frame clones only, minus some. The V and J calls and clone size come from that table; D and trimming were worked out from the DNA. The sample has about 42,000 clones, around 81% seen once. The sample belongs to a study of blood T cell repertoires in COVID-19. The sequenced material came from peripheral blood. The receptor comes from a man aged 50-59 years with active COVID-19.

The CDR3 is CASSGQTAGETQYF. The CDR3 DNA reads TGTGCCAGTTCTGGACAGACGGCAGGGGAGACCCAGTACTTC. This chain links TRBV11-3 with TRBJ2-5, with a tentative D call TRBD1 (6 bases). This CDR3 has 14 residues. Germline CDR1 is SGHNT and CDR2 is YENEEA. Trimming took off 9 bases at V and 5 bases at J, with 19 bases between the two ends.